This T cell receptor (beta chain) was identified during a study of STAT3 mutations in large granular lymphocyte leukemia. Trimming shortened V by 7 bases and J by 4 bases, and 10 bases separated the two germline ends. CDR1 DFQATT and CDR2 SNEGSKA come from the germline V gene (reference sequence). This CDR3 is 11 amino acids long. Some 41,000 productive templates were obtained per sample on average. TCRdb's copy holds only in-frame clones and misses some; the assay was immunoSEQ multiplex PCR. The data contain around 30,000 clones, 75% to 90% of them seen just once; the ten biggest clones take up roughly 13%. Notes on this clone: Its matching antigen is unknown.

Overall study results and limits: At least one immunodominant TCR beta clonotype appeared in every T-cell large granular lymphocyte leukemia patient. TCR clonotype switching after therapy occurred in about 30% of the 18 patients.

The chain recombines TRBV20-1 with TRBJ2-5; TRBD2 might be the D (5 bases). This receptor was taken from a man between 60 and 75 years old with T-cell large granular lymphocyte leukemia. Some clones in this sample may be carry-over from other donors' samples. Material for sequencing was peripheral blood mononuclear cells. The CDR3 DNA is TGCAGTGGCTCCGGACTAGAGACCCAGTACTTC. Encoded protein: CSGSGLETQYF.